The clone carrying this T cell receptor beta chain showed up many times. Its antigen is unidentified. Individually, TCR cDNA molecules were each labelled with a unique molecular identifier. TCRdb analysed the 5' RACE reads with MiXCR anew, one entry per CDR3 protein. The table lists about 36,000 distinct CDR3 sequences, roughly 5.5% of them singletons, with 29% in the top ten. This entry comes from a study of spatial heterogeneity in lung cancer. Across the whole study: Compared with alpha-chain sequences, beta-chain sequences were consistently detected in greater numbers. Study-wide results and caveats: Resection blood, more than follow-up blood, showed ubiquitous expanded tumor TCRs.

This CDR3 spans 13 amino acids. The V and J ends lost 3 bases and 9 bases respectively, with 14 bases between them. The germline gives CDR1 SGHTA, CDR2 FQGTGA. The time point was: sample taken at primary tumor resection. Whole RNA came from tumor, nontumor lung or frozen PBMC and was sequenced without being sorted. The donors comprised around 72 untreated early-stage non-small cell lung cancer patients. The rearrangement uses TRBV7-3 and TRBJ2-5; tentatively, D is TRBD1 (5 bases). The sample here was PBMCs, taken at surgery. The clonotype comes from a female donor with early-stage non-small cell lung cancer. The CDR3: CASSFSSQDPQYF. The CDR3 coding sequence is TGTGCCAGCAGCTTTAGTTCACAGGACCCCCAGTACTTC. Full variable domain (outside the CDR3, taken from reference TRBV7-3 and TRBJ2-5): GAGVSQTPSNKVTEKGKYVELRCDPISGHTALYWYRQSLGQGPEFLIYFQGTGAADDSGLPNDRFFAVRPEGSVSTLKIQRTERGDSAVYLCASSFSSQDPQYFGPGTRLLVL.